Listed here are 17 T cell receptor beta chains from one sample, sequenced in a study of blood T cells in healthy people across ages. Using a J-beta primer mix together with a sample-barcoded 5' primer, a second PCR was run for roughly 7 to 12 cycles. TCRdb itself ran the 5' RACE reads through MiXCR, one entry per CDR3 protein. The sample lists over 600,000 distinct CDR3 sequences; 40% to 45% were seen once. The sample was blood. These receptors all stem from a man older than 75 in good health.

This clonotype showed up just a few times. The chain carries TRBV6-1 and TRBJ2-5, with a tentative D call TRBD2 (6 bases). Germline V CDR1 and CDR2: MNHNS, SASEGT. Between the trimmed V and J ends, which lost 3 bases and 4 bases, there was a span of 12 bases. CDR3 length equals 14 residues. CDR3 in amino acids: CASSEGWRGETQYF. Written as DNA, the CDR3 is TGTGCCAGCAGTGAGGGGTGGAGGGGAGAGACCCAGTACTTC.

The rearrangement joins TRBV15 to TRBJ2-1; TRBD2 agrees at 7 bases. Germline assignment: CDR1 LNHNV and CDR2 YYDKDF (reference sequence). This CDR3 is 14 amino acids long. With V trimmed by 1 base and J by 13 bases, 10 bases remained unmatched. CDR3 in amino acids: CATSRGRAGETQFF. CDR3 nucleotide sequence: TGTGCCACCAGCAGAGGACGGGCGGGAGAGACCCAGTTCTTC. Filled out from reference TRBV15 and TRBJ2-1, the complete variable domain reads DAMVIQNPRYQVTQFGKPVTLSCSQTLNHNVMYWYQQKSSQAPKLLFHYYDKDFNNEADTPDNFQSRRPNTSFCFLDIRSPGLGDTAMYLCATSRGRAGETQFFGPGTRLTVL.

V usage is TRBV3-1 and J usage is TRBJ2-7; tentative D call: TRBD1 (6 bases). CDR3 length: 14 residues. V shed 3 bases and J shed 7 bases, with 16 bases lying between them. In germline, CDR1 is LGHDT, CDR2 YNNKEL (reference sequence). Here the CDR3 reads CASSHNSGVDEQYF. CDR3 bases: TGTGCCAGCAGCCATAATTCAGGGGTCGATGAGCAGTACTTC.

This clonotype has just a few counts. This sequence joins TRBV7-9 and TRBJ1-6, with 7 bases aligning to TRBD1. Germline V gene data show CDR1 as SEHNR and CDR2 as FQNEAQ (reference sequence). The CDR3 runs to 14 residues. The V segment lost 8 bases and the J segment 5 bases; nucleotides outside the gene matches: 6. CDR3 in amino acids: CASGRGGDNSPLHF. CDR3 nucleotide sequence: TGTGCCAGCGGAAGAGGGGGCGATAATTCACCCCTCCACTTT.

The table lists this clonotype with a few counts. The rearrangement joins TRBV20-1 to TRBJ2-5, with D unresolved. Germline CDR1 reads DFQATT; CDR2 reads SNEGSKA (reference sequence). V was cut by 0 bases and J by 0 bases, with 11 bases left in between. The CDR3 has 15 residues. The CDR3, as DNA: TGCAGTGCTAGAGATCCGACGGAGTACCAAGAGACCCAGTACTTC. Its protein product is CSARDPTEYQETQYF.

To note about this clonotype: Being one base from a much bigger clone, this may be a read error. The V call is TRBV10-3, the J call TRBJ2-1; 11 bases map to TRBD1. The CDR3 spans 15 residues. The germline CDR1 and CDR2 sequences are ENHRY and SYGVKD. After removal of 10 bases from V and 7 bases from J, the junction contained 12 bases not matched to a gene. The CDR3 bases are TGTGCCACCAGCTCGCCGGACAGGGGGCTGAATGAGCAGTTCTTC. This translates into CATSSPDRGLNEQFF.

This clonotype has a handful of counts. The rearrangement uses TRBV7-9 and TRBJ2-1; the D gene is possibly TRBD2 (6 bases). The CDR3 extends over 16 amino acids. From germline, CDR1 is SEHNR and CDR2 FQNEAQ (reference sequence). V lost 1 base and J 6 bases, leaving 16 bases between the germline ends. CDR3 in amino acids: CASSLGSGDGSNEQFF. The CDR3 DNA reads as TGTGCCAGCAGCTTAGGGTCGGGGGACGGAAGCAATGAGCAGTTCTTC.

The chain links TRBV3-1 to TRBJ2-5; a possible D gene is TRBD1 (6 bases). The better agreement between TRBJ2-7 and the DNA end casts doubt on the J call. The CDR3 sequence is 13 residues long. From germline, CDR1 is LGHDT and CDR2 YNNKEL (reference sequence). The chain's CDR3 is CASSKQGSDEQYF. The CDR3 DNA reads as TGTGCCAGCAGCAAACAGGGTTCTGACGAGCAGTACTTC.

As DNA, the CDR3 is TGTGCCAGCAGCTCCCCTCGCGGAGTAACCTACGAGCAGTACTTC. Translation gives CASSSPRGVTYEQYF. This sequence joins TRBV11-2 and TRBJ2-7; D is ambiguous. V lost 4 bases and J lost 2, with 15 bases in between. Germline CDR1 is SGHAT and CDR2 is FQNNGV. The CDR3 is 15 residues long.

Turning to this clonotype: The conserved closing phenylalanine or tryptophan is absent in this CDR3, likely reflecting a read error. This chain links TRBV4-3 with TRBJ2-1; the D gene is possibly TRBD2 (6 bases). The germline V gene has CDR1 LGHNA and CDR2 YSLEER. The CDR3 contains 17 residues. The germline V and J ends were trimmed by 0 bases and 8 bases, with 20 bases remaining between them. This chain's CDR3 is CASSQELTGQRRDEQFS. The CDR3 coding sequence is TGCGCCAGCAGCCAAGAATTAACGGGCCAACGGAGGGATGAGCAGTTCTCC.

This clonotype was seen many times. V and J are TRBV12-3 or TRBV12-4 and TRBJ2-3; 12 bases are a match to TRBD2. The CDR3 extends over 16 amino acids. The V gene end was trimmed by 6 bases and the J gene end by 6 bases; junction bases not matched to a gene: 10. This CDR3 reads CASSSELAGGGDTQYF. The CDR3 bases are TGTGCCAGCAGCTCTGAACTAGCGGGGGGCGGTGATACGCAGTATTTT.

About this clonotype itself: A read error may explain this, as a much larger clone is one base away. V is TRBV10-3 and J is TRBJ2-3; D call uncertain. Germline CDR1 is ENHRY and CDR2 is SYGVKD. This CDR3 has 13 residues. CDR3 residues: CAVSERSTDTQYF. The CDR3 DNA sequence: TGTGCCGTCAGTGAGAGGAGCACAGATACGCAGTATTTT.

The chain carries TRBV6-1 and TRBJ2-3, with 8 bases matching TRBD2. CDR1 and CDR2 (germline): MNHNS, SASEGT. CDR3 length equals 16 residues. Trimming removed 6 bases from V and 0 bases from J; junction bases left unmatched: 8. CDR3 DNA sequence: TGTGCCAGCAGATCAACTAGCGGAGGGAGCACAGATACGCAGTATTTT. Translation: CASRSTSGGSTDTQYF.

V usage is TRBV29-1 and J usage is TRBJ2-1, with 8 bases lining up with TRBD1. The CDR3 consists of 14 residues. The ends lost 4 bases at V and 5 bases at J; junction bases unmatched: 7. Germline values: CDR1 SQVTM, CDR2 ANQGSEA. The CDR3 DNA follows: TGCAGCGTTGTCCCTACAGGGGGACACAATGAGCAGTTCTTC. Translation: CSVVPTGGHNEQFF.

This clonotype is a singleton in its sample. A junction boundary mismatches the germline segment, possibly from a read error. This chain uses TRBV2 with TRBJ1-2, with TRBD1 identical over 7 bases. Germline CDR1 is SNHLY and CDR2 is FYNNEI. The CDR3 sequence is 14 residues long. The CDR3 DNA sequence: TGTGCCGGCAGTGGGGACAGAGATAACTATGGCTACACCTTC. It codes for CAGSGDRDNYGYTF.

This chain links TRBV9 with TRBJ2-5; D may match TRBD1 or TRBD2 (5 bases each). V lost 1 base to trimming and J lost 5 bases, with 12 bases between them. This CDR3 is 14 amino acids long. Germline V gene lookup returns CDR1 SGDLS and CDR2 YYNGEE. The CDR3 sequence: CASSVRWGSETQYF. CDR3 sequence (DNA): TGTGCCAGCAGCGTAAGGTGGGGGTCGGAGACCCAGTACTTC.

V is TRBV20-1 and J is TRBJ1-5, with 9 bases fitting TRBD1. From germline, CDR1 is DFQATT and CDR2 SNEGSKA (reference sequence). The CDR3 is 16 amino acids. Trimming cost V 1 base and J 1 base; bases outside gene matches: 5. CDR3 loop: CSARGQGVRSNQPQHF. DNA of the CDR3: TGCAGTGCTAGAGGACAGGGGGTTAGAAGCAATCAGCCCCAGCATTTT.